The rows below give T cell receptor beta chains drawn from one sample of a study of CD8 T cells in cerebrospinal fluid in Alzheimer's disease. TCRdb reprocessed the 10x single-cell sequencing reads and keeps a single row for each CDR3 protein, giving no DNA. The table lists around 730 distinct CDR3 sequences. The specimen sequenced was cerebrospinal fluid. These receptors were obtained from a human donor in good health. Both conserved end residues are part of each CDR3. Expanded clones get a size class; other rows say once, few or many, or leave the size out.

TRBJ1-1 | TRBV10-2 | medium-sized | CASSESSRGTEAFF
TRBJ1-5 | TRBV30 | medium-sized | CAWSSQGRSNQPQHF
TRBJ2-7 | TRBV12-3/TRBV12-4 | medium-sized | CASTSEVDHEQYF
TRBJ2-1 | TRBV2 | large | CAGLAGHIYNEQFF
TRBJ1-2 | TRBV27 | medium-sized | CASTAGLPGGGYTF
TRBJ2-1 | TRBV7-9 | large | CASRTGGQGSYNEQFF
TRBJ2-7 | TRBV7-2 | medium-sized | CASSFDATYEQYF
TRBJ2-4 | TRBV29-1 | medium-sized | CSVTGGAKNIQYF
TRBJ1-4 | TRBV16 | medium-sized | CASSQPDRAPNEKLFF
TRBJ2-4 | TRBV6-1 | large | CASANRGTAKNIQYF
TRBJ1-3 | TRBV7-9 | medium-sized | CASSLTGGTGNTIYF
TRBJ2-7 | TRBV20-1 | large | CSAAGQEWEQYF
TRBJ2-2 | TRBV7-3 | large | CASSLSGGYTGELFF
TRBJ2-1 | TRBV11-2 | medium-sized | CASSLGFPGRPTYEQFF
TRBJ2-3 | TRBV10-2 | medium-sized | CASRDTGGAADTQYF
TRBJ1-5 | TRBV19 | medium-sized | CASAMSSLSQHF
TRBJ2-3 | TRBV19 | large | CASASGATDTQYF
TRBJ1-2 | TRBV11-2 | medium-sized | CASSPRAGPLYGYTF
TRBJ2-7 | TRBV11-2 | large | CASSRPDRLTVEQYF
TRBJ2-5 | TRBV5-1 | large | CASSSGQPRETQYF
TRBJ2-7 | TRBV6-6 | medium-sized | CATLSGTSYEQYF
TRBJ1-3 | TRBV10-3 | medium-sized | CAISERLGQDTIYF
TRBJ1-5 | TRBV2 | large | CASKRDSNQPQHF
TRBJ2-3 | TRBV3-1 | medium-sized | CASSQDRGGDINTQYF
TRBJ2-4 | TRBV12-3/TRBV12-4 | medium-sized | CASSPYERAPQYF
TRBJ2-1 | TRBV3-1 | medium-sized | CASSRWGNEQFF
TRBJ2-1 | TRBV7-3 | large | CASSPQSGGNEQFF
TRBJ1-3 | TRBV10-3 | hyperexpanded | CAITSGQAGSGNTIYF
TRBJ1-1 | TRBV5-1 | medium-sized | CASSLIGDGTEAFF
TRBJ1-6 | TRBV7-9 | hyperexpanded | CASTQASSYNSPLHF
TRBJ2-1 | TRBV4-1 | large | CASSPKTDRGNEQFF
TRBJ2-2 | TRBV6-4 | medium-sized | CASSALAGLTNTGELFF
TRBJ2-5 | TRBV20-1 | . | CSARSASGGGETQYF
TRBJ1-2 | TRBV2 | medium-sized | CASGLEGNYGYTF
TRBJ1-5 | TRBV10-3 | large | CAISLFGGNQPQHF
TRBJ1-1 | TRBV5-1 | . | CASRYGLNTEAFF
TRBJ1-2 | TRBV3-1 | large | CASSLRIGGPNYGYTF
TRBJ2-1 | TRBV7-9 | large | CASSVPKGLAPHNEQFF